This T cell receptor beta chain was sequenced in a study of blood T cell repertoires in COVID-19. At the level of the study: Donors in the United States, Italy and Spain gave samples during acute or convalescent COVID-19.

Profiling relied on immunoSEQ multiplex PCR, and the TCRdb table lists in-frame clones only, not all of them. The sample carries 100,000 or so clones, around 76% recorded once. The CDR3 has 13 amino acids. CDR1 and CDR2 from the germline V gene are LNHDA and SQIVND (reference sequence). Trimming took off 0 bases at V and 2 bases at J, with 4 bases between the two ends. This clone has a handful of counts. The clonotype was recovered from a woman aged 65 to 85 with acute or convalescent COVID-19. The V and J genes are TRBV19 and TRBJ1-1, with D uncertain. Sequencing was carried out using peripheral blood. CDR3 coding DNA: TGTGCCAGTAGTATAGACACAAACACTGAAGCTTTCTTT. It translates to CASSIDTNTEAFF. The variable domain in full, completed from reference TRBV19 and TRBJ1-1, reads DGGITQSPKYLFRKEGQNVTLSCEQNLNHDAMYWYRQDPGQGLRLIYYSQIVNDFQKGDIAEGYSVSREKKESFPLTVTSAQKNPTAFYLCASSIDTNTEAFFGQGTRLTVV.